This TCR beta chain was recovered during a study of cytomegalovirus exposure and HLA in healthy donors. The wider study: The platform used for the 100 to 150 validation repertoires matched that of the roughly 720 first-cohort repertoires, a later analysis reported.

Germline assignment: CDR1 SNHLY and CDR2 FYNNEI. This CDR3 has 14 residues. Trimming cost V 1 base and J 6 bases, with 11 bases left between them. Method: immunoSEQ multiplex PCR; TCRdb's copy keeps in-frame clones and lacks some. The sample holds over 250,000 clones, approximately 90% seen once. A word on this clone: No antigen is known for it.

Findings of the study overall: Specific recognition of CMV antigens was confirmed in vitro for a few chains (all CMV-associated). In the 95 to 150 validation repertoires, approximately 94% of cluster scores exceeded 0, per a later analysis. There were some public TCRs occurring in many donors, but most TCR sequences were rare.

Specimen: PBMCs. The source is a woman aged 30 to 39 in good health and CMV-seropositive. The chain has TRBV2 and TRBJ2-3; D unclear. The CDR3 loop is CASSEGHRLDTQYF. CDR3 nucleotide sequence: TGTGCCAGCAGTGAAGGACACCGGTTGGATACGCAGTATTTT. Full variable domain (outside the CDR3, taken from reference TRBV2 and TRBJ2-3): EPEVTQTPSHQVTQMGQEVILRCVPISNHLYFYWYRQILGQKVEFLVSFYNNEISEKSEIFDDQFSVERPDGSNFTLKIRSTKLEDSAMYFCASSEGHRLDTQYFGPGTRLTVL.